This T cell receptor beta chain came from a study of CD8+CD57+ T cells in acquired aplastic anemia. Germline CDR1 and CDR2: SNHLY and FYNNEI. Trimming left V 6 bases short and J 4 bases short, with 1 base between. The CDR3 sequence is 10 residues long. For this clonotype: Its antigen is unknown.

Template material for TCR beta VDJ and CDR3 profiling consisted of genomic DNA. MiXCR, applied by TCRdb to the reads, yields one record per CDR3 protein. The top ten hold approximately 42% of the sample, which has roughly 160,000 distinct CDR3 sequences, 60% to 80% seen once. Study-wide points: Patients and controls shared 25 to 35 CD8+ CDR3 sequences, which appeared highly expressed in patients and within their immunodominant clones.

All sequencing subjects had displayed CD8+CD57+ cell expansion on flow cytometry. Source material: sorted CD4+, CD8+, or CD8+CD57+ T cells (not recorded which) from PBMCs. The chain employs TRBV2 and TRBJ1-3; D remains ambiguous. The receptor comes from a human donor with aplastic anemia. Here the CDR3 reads CASRGNTIYF. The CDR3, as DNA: TGTGCCAGCAGAGGAAACACCATATATTTT.